A single sample gave rise to the 27 T cell receptor beta chains below, sequenced in a study of OX40 agonist ivuxolimab in advanced cancers. The receptor library was made with the immunoSEQ multiplex PCR assay. The clones in this table, taken by TCRdb from immuneACCESS, are in-frame only. Not every clone is retained; where verified, under half of the shortfall comes from an unresolved V gene, and the cause of the rest is unknown. The sample table records 55,000 to 75,000 clones; 75% to 85% of these occur just once. Clones ranked in the top ten supply around 8.2% of the sample. This material consisted of CD4+ or CD8+ T cells sorted from blood, taken in a trial of the OX40 agonist ivuxolimab. These receptors were collected from an adult with an advanced solid tumor such as melanoma, head and neck, liver or kidney cancer.

The gene calls are TRBV30 and TRBJ1-4, with D possibly being TRBD1 (6 bases). Germline values: CDR1 GTSNPN, CDR2 SVGIG (reference sequence). Trimming removed 5 bases from V and 1 base from J, with 8 bases in between. The CDR3 is made up of 13 amino acids. CDR3 in amino acids: CAWEGGTNEKLFF. The CDR3 DNA is TGTGCCTGGGAGGGGGGAACTAATGAAAAACTGTTTTTT.

This clone was detected only once. V is TRBV29-1 and J is TRBJ1-2, with TRBD1 identical over 8 bases. V gave up 3 bases and J gave up 2 bases; unmatched junction bases: 5. The CDR3 spans 14 residues. Germline CDR1 SQVTM, CDR2 ANQGSEA. The CDR3, as DNA: TGCAGCGTTGATGTGGCAGGGGGCAACTATGGCTACACCTTC. It is translated as CSVDVAGGNYGYTF.

The chain combines TRBV5-8 with TRBJ2-3, with D possibly being TRBD1 (6 bases). Germline CDR1 reads SGHTS; CDR2 reads YDEGEE. The CDR3 spans 15 residues. V lost 6 bases, J lost 3 bases, and 17 bases lay in between. The CDR3 is CASIQSGVGTDTQYF. CDR3 bases: TGTGCCAGCATACAATCAGGGGTCGGGACAGATACGCAGTATTTT.

This chain uses TRBV7-6 with TRBJ1-5; maybe TRBD1 (5 bases). This CDR3 contains 15 residues. From germline, CDR1 is SGHVS and CDR2 FNYEAQ. Trimming pared 2 bases from V and 4 bases from J, leaving 12 bases between. CDR3 sequence reads: CASSLWGGENQPQHF. The CDR3 DNA reads as TGTGCCAGCAGCTTATGGGGGGGAGAAAATCAGCCCCAGCATTTT.

The J gene is TRBJ2-1, the V gene TRBV9, with 8 bases aligning to TRBD2. V shed 0 bases and J 9 bases; nucleotides not matched to a gene: 14. The length of the CDR3 is 17 residues. Germline V gene sequence: CDR1 SGDLS, CDR2 YYNGEE. CDR3 residues: CASSVASTGGPLGEQFF. Here the CDR3 DNA reads TGTGCCAGCAGCGTAGCTTCCACGGGAGGGCCTCTAGGTGAGCAGTTCTTC.

V gene TRBV28 combines with J gene TRBJ2-7, with D perhaps matching TRBD1 or TRBD2 (5 bases each). The V and J ends lost 8 bases and 1 base respectively, with 18 bases between them. This CDR3 region has 15 residues. Germline lookup yields CDR1 MDHEN and CDR2 SYDVKM. The CDR3 sequence: CASLSLGARSYEQYV. The CDR3 bases are TGTGCCAGCCTTTCCCTCGGGGCGCGGTCCTACGAGCAGTACGTC.

The gene calls are TRBV28 and TRBJ2-7; D possibly corresponds to TRBD2 (6 bases). The CDR3 is 13 amino acids. The V gene lost 4 bases and the J gene lost 7 bases, with 14 bases spanning the gap. CDR1 is MDHEN and CDR2 is SYDVKM in the germline V gene. CDR3 amino acids: CASSSRQTREQYF. The CDR3 DNA reads as TGTGCCAGCAGTTCAAGACAGACTAGGGAGCAGTACTTC.

V gene TRBV2 combines with J gene TRBJ2-1; 12 positions match TRBD2. V was pared by 7 bases and J by 5 bases, with 9 bases of the junction left unmatched. The CDR3 totals 16 residues. Germline loops: CDR1 SNHLY, CDR2 FYNNEI. CDR3 loop: CASKGGLAGSHNEQFF. CDR3 nucleotide sequence: TGTGCCAGCAAAGGTGGACTAGCGGGGAGCCACAATGAGCAGTTCTTC.

The J gene is TRBJ2-7, the V gene TRBV5-4; D may be TRBD2 (6 bases). From germline, CDR1 is SGHNT and CDR2 YYREEE (reference sequence). The length of the CDR3 is 12 residues. V gave up 1 base and J gave up 7 bases, with 9 bases separating them. This chain's CDR3 is CASSLIGGEQYF. The CDR3 region has the DNA TGTGCCAGCAGCTTGATCGGAGGGGAGCAGTACTTC.

The rearrangement joins TRBV2 to TRBJ2-3, with 10 bases aligning to TRBD1. V dropped 9 bases and J dropped 2; count of bases not matched to a gene: 14. This CDR3 has 17 residues. The V gene's germline CDR1 is SNHLY and CDR2 FYNNEI. CDR3 in amino acids: CASFHPGQGSSTDTQYF. In DNA, the CDR3 is TGTGCCAGTTTTCACCCGGGACAGGGGAGTTCCACAGATACGCAGTATTTT.

This sequence joins TRBV7-9 and TRBJ2-7; TRBD2 matches 8 bases. Trimming removed 2 bases from V and 4 bases from J; junction bases left unmatched: 16. The length of the CDR3 is 18 residues. Germline loops: CDR1 SEHNR, CDR2 FQNEAQ (reference sequence). The DNA of the CDR3 is TGTGCCAGCAGCTTAACCCCGGGACTAGGGTTTGTGGGGTACGAGCAGTACTTC. Translating it yields CASSLTPGLGFVGYEQYF.

This clone was seen just once. The chain has TRBV29-1 and TRBJ2-3, with D perhaps assigned TRBD1 or TRBD2 (5 bases each). CDR1 SQVTM and CDR2 ANQGSEA come from the germline V gene. The V end was cut by 2 bases, the J end by 4 bases, with 10 bases between. The CDR3 totals 13 residues. CDR3: CSVENRGPDTQYF. As DNA, the CDR3 is TGCAGCGTTGAAAACCGGGGACCAGATACGCAGTATTTT.

The chain links TRBV15 to TRBJ2-7; the D gene could be TRBD1 or TRBD2 (5 bases each). Trimming shortened V by 3 bases and J by 3 bases, and 21 bases separated the two germline ends. The CDR3 is 17 residues long. CDR1 and CDR2 from the germline V gene are LNHNV and YYDKDF (reference sequence). The DNA of the CDR3 is TGTGCCACCAGCAGCGACCCGAGGGGCAGGTATCTCTACGAGCAGTACGTC. Protein: CATSSDPRGRYLYEQYV.

The count of this clone is one. The J gene is TRBJ2-3, the V gene TRBV6-1; either TRBD1 or TRBD2 may fit D (5 bases each). This CDR3 comprises 14 residues. Per germline, CDR1 MNHNS and CDR2 SASEGT. V lost 3 bases and J lost 3, with 10 bases in between. The CDR3 bases are TGTGCCAGCAGTGATAGGGGACCTACAGATACGCAGTATTTT. Translated, it gives CASSDRGPTDTQYF.

The sample holds one count of this clone. The chain recombines TRBV5-6 with TRBJ2-6; 11 bases map to TRBD1. This CDR3 region has 17 residues. V lost 3 bases, J lost 4 bases, and 6 bases stayed unmatched. Germline CDR1 reads SGHDT; CDR2 reads YYEEEE. The CDR3, as DNA: TGTGCCAGCAGCTCCTGGACAGGGGGCTCCGGGGCCAACGTCCTGACTTTC. Translated: CASSSWTGGSGANVLTF.

The chain carries TRBV7-9 and TRBJ2-1, with a weak D call TRBD2 (6 bases). V gave up 4 bases and J gave up 10 bases, with 14 bases separating them. The CDR3 has 13 amino acids. Germline CDR1 reads SEHNR; CDR2 reads FQNEAQ (reference sequence). The CDR3 DNA sequence: TGTGCCAGCAGCTCAACGGGAGCCGGGGAGCAGTTCTTC. This gives the protein CASSSTGAGEQFF. Full variable domain (remainder filled in from reference TRBV7-9 and TRBJ2-1): DTGVSQNPRHKITKRGQNVTFRCDPISEHNRLYWYRQTLGQGPEFLTYFQNEAQLEKSRLLSDRFSAERPKGSFSTLEIQRTEQGDSAMYLCASSSTGAGEQFFGPGTRLTVL.

The J gene is TRBJ2-1, the V gene TRBV7-9; D tentatively reads TRBD1 or TRBD2 (5 bases each). Germline assignment: CDR1 SEHNR and CDR2 FQNEAQ (reference sequence). The length of the CDR3 is 14 residues. Trimming shortened V by 0 bases and J by 2 bases, and 5 bases separated the two germline ends. In nucleotides, the CDR3 is TGTGCCAGCAGCTTAGCGGGGGCCTACAATGAGCAGTTCTTC. Amino acid sequence: CASSLAGAYNEQFF.

The chain has TRBV29-1 and TRBJ2-3, with 8 positions matching TRBD2. The CDR3 length is 16 residues. Per the germline V gene, CDR1 is SQVTM and CDR2 is ANQGSEA. V gave up 2 bases and J gave up 0 bases; unmatched junction bases: 7. The CDR3 DNA reads TGCAGCGTTGAACAAAGCGGGGGATTGAGCACAGATACGCAGTATTTT. Protein product: CSVEQSGGLSTDTQYF.

The V and J genes are TRBV6-1 and TRBJ2-6; D possibly corresponds to TRBD1 (6 bases). This CDR3 is 15 amino acids long. Germline V gives CDR1 MNHNS, CDR2 SASEGT. V was cut by 7 bases and J by 0 bases, with 10 bases left in between. The CDR3, as DNA: TGTGCCAGCACACTCAGGGGCTCTGGGGCCAACGTCCTGACTTTC. Protein product: CASTLRGSGANVLTF.

The DNA of the CDR3 is TGTGCCTGGAGGAGCGGGGGGGCCAATGAGCAGTTCTTC. Protein sequence: CAWRSGGANEQFF. The chain carries TRBV30 and TRBJ2-1, with 10 bases identical to TRBD2. V lost 3 bases, J lost 6 bases, and 2 bases stayed unmatched. Germline V gives CDR1 GTSNPN, CDR2 SVGIG (reference sequence). This CDR3 is 13 amino acids long.

The V call is TRBV4-3, the J call TRBJ2-2; 8 nucleotides agree with TRBD1. The CDR3 is 15 amino acids. The trim removed 5 bases at V and 3 bases at J, leaving 5 bases unmatched. Looked up from germline, CDR1 is LGHNA and CDR2 is YSLEER. Here the CDR3 reads CASSVQDRDTGELFF. The CDR3 DNA sequence: TGCGCCAGCAGCGTCCAGGACAGGGACACCGGGGAGCTGTTTTTT.

The chain joins TRBV2 to TRBJ1-2, with D maybe TRBD1 (5 bases). The V end lost 7 bases, the J end lost 7 bases, and 16 bases lay between the germline ends. This CDR3 has 13 amino acids. Germline V gene lookup returns CDR1 SNHLY and CDR2 FYNNEI. Here the CDR3 reads CASKGEEGSGYTF. CDR3 DNA: TGTGCCAGCAAAGGGGAGGAGGGTTCTGGCTACACCTTC. The complete variable domain, with remaining parts taken from reference TRBV2 and TRBJ1-2, reads EPEVTQTPSHQVTQMGQEVILRCVPISNHLYFYWYRQILGQKVEFLVSFYNNEISEKSEIFDDQFSVERPDGSNFTLKIRSTKLEDSAMYFCASKGEEGSGYTFGSGTRLTVV.

The genes are TRBV5-8 and TRBJ2-3; the D gene is possibly TRBD2 (6 bases). This CDR3 region has 16 residues. Germline CDR1 and CDR2: SGHTS and YDEGEE. The germline V and J ends were trimmed by 0 bases and 4 bases, with 15 bases remaining between them. CDR3 amino acids: CASSLGPGGGPDTQYF. As DNA, the CDR3 is TGTGCCAGCAGCTTGGGGCCCGGGGGAGGCCCAGATACGCAGTATTTT.

This chain connects TRBV7-2 to TRBJ2-7, with TRBD2 matching 8 bases. CDR1 SGHTA and CDR2 FQGNSA come from the germline V gene. The CDR3 covers 14 residues. Unmatched junction bases numbered 6, after V lost 5 bases and J lost 3 bases. The CDR3 region has the DNA TGTGCCAGCAGCCGTCTAGCGGGTAACTACGAGCAGTACTTC. Its translation: CASSRLAGNYEQYF.

The chain combines TRBV29-1 with TRBJ1-5; 7 bases line up with TRBD1. The germline gives CDR1 SQVTM, CDR2 ANQGSEA. The CDR3 runs to 15 residues. With 7 bases clipped from V and 5 bases from J, the junction kept 14 bases outside the gene matches. This CDR3 reads CSAAPGTEAHQPQHF. The CDR3 nucleotides read TGCAGCGCCGCTCCCGGGACAGAGGCTCATCAGCCCCAGCATTTT.

This chain links TRBV2 with TRBJ1-2; D is ambiguous. There are 14 residues in the CDR3. Germline V CDR1 and CDR2: SNHLY, FYNNEI. Trimming stripped 4 bases from V and 1 base from J, with 10 bases between. CDR3 region: CASSVALDNYGYTF. The CDR3 bases are TGTGCCAGCAGTGTGGCGTTGGATAACTATGGCTACACCTTC.

V gene TRBV2 combines with J gene TRBJ2-2; tentative D call: TRBD1 (6 bases). The CDR3 totals 15 residues. CDR1 SNHLY and CDR2 FYNNEI come from the germline V gene. V was clipped by 1 base and J by 0 bases, with 6 bases between them. As DNA, the CDR3 is TGTGCCAGCAGTGAAGGGACAGCGAACACCGGGGAGCTGTTTTTT. It specifies CASSEGTANTGELFF.